The clone carrying this T cell receptor beta chain was counted ten times or more. Per germline, CDR1 MNHEY and CDR2 SMNVEV (reference sequence). This CDR3 comprises 14 residues. The V gene lost 8 bases and the J gene lost 0 bases, with 12 bases spanning the gap. Original analysis: Estimated nucleated cell counts came from reference gene primer amplification. TCRdb's table, derived via immunoSEQ multiplex PCR, lists solely in-frame clones and lacks some. The V and J calls and clone size were taken over from that table, and D and trimming were inferred from the DNA. The table lists some 150,000 clones, roughly 84% of them singletons. This sample was taken from a study of blood T cell repertoires in COVID-19. Study details: T cells, B-cell-depleted T cells, or PBMCs supplied cDNA or gDNA.

The clonotype was recovered from a woman aged 45-60 years who had been exposed to COVID-19. Sequenced material: PBMCs or T cells enriched from blood (not recorded which). This sequence joins TRBV27 and TRBJ2-3, with D unclear. CDR3 region: CASSVTYSTDTQYF. The DNA for the CDR3 is TGTGCCAGCTCTGTGACATATAGCACAGATACGCAGTATTTT.